This T cell receptor (beta chain) was sequenced in a study of blood T cell repertoires in COVID-19 (dated by TCRdb to the early 2020s). With regard to the full study: Samples from collaborators originated in the United States, Italy and Spain and spanned both the acute and convalescent phases of COVID-19. Samples came from the ongoing ImmuneRACE study (first 160 participants) plus 1,254 subjects from 6 global collaborators. The sample metadata nearly always contained a de-identified subject ID, COVID-19 status, age in years and sex. Where available, HLA class I and class II types were obtained from metadata supplied by the sample provider rather than from assay-based typing. The prospective study material was composed of cDNA or gDNA derived from T cells, B-cell-depleted T cells, or PBMCs. The repertoires were released in a freely available public database meant as a resource for research on the immune response to SARS-CoV-2. Subjects who had been exposed to COVID-19, were actively infected with it, or had recovered from it provided the deeply sampled blood TCRbeta repertoires that made up the dataset.

At one collaborating source in Seattle, patients were enrolled during active infection and were followed longitudinally through the course of disease. Collaborating institutions collected whole blood in K2EDTA tubes following their own protocols. For TCRbeta analysis, collaborator samples were shipped as frozen whole blood, as isolated PBMCs, or as DNA extracted from either sample type. Reading the germline V gene (reference sequence) gives CDR1 LNHDA and CDR2 SQIVND. The germline V end is reduced by 6 bases and the J end by 4 bases; junction bases left unmatched: 5. Measured from the cysteine to the phenylalanine, the CDR3 is 14 residues long. Solely the CDR3 DNA is kept, with 42 bases framed from the first base. TCRbeta CDR3 regions were amplified from genomic DNA by means of the immunoSEQ Assay, a bias-controlled multiplex PCR. On the authors' methods: The number of nucleated cells in each sample was estimated by amplification of reference gene primers within the assay. To quantify the absolute abundance of each unique TCRbeta CDR3 rearrangement, sequence reads were collapsed and filtered. For each sample, productive Simpson clonality was calculated as the square root of Simpson's diversity index over productive rearrangements. TCRdb mirrors the immuneACCESS table, restricted to in-frame sequences. Some clones are absent from its copies; in checked studies, under half trace to an unresolved V gene, and the reason for the others is unknown. The V and J calls and clone size were taken over from that table, and D and trimming were inferred from the DNA. The sample yields about 300,000 clones; 89% were counted once. About 2% of the sample is in the top ten clones.

Notes on this clone: Its antigen specificity is not known. There are no base qualities to consult, and no much larger clone falls within one base.

On the study overall, not on this receptor specifically: The quantity of clinical and demographic metadata differed by source and by participant and was supplied without curation.

Specimen: peripheral blood. This chain joins TRBV19 to TRBJ1-4, and 7 junction bases match TRBD1. The source of this sequence is a woman aged 25 to 39 with COVID-19, enrolled during active disease. This receptor has the CDR3 CASSPQGGNEKLFF. The nucleotides read TGTGCCAGTAGCCCCCAGGGGGGTAATGAAAAACTGTTTTTT.